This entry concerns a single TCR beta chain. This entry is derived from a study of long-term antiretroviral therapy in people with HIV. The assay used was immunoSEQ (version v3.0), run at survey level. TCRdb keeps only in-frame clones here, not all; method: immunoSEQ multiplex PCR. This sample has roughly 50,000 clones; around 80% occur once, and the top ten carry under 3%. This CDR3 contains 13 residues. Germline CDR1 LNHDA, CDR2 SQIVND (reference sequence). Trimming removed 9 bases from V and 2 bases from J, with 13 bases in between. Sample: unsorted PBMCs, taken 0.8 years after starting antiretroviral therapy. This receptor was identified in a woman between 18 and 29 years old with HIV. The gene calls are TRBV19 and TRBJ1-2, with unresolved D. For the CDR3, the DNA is TGTGCCAGCGAGAACCGGGCCAACTATGGCTACACCTTC. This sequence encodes CASENRANYGYTF.